A single sample is the source of the 28 T cell receptor beta chains below, sequenced in a study of blood T cells in healthy people across ages. PCR was performed a second time for about 7 to 11 cycles using a sample-barcoded 5' primer and a J-beta primer mix. One entry per CDR3 protein, called by TCRdb with MiXCR from the 5' RACE reads. There are about 970,000 distinct CDR3 sequences in the sample; roughly 47% occur only once, and over 20% lies in the top ten. Sequenced input: blood. The receptors shown here come from a woman in her sixties or seventies in good health.

This clonotype was seen a few times. The CDR3 loop is CATSDFARGRRSEQFF. Written as DNA, the CDR3 is TGTGCCACCAGTGATTTTGCCCGGGGCCGTAGGAGTGAGCAGTTCTTC. The rearrangement links TRBV24-1 to TRBJ2-1; D tentatively fits TRBD1 or TRBD2 (5 bases each). CDR1 is KGHDR, CDR2 SFDVKD, per germline. V was shortened by 1 base and J by 9 bases, with 18 bases between the two germline ends. CDR3 length: 16 residues.

This clonotype turned up a few times. This rearrangement joins TRBV15 to TRBJ2-3; TRBD2 is a possible D gene (5 bases). The ends were cut back, 0 bases at V and 10 bases at J, with 11 bases in the middle. There are 13 residues in the CDR3. Germline V lookup: CDR1 LNHNV, CDR2 YYDKDF (reference sequence). The CDR3 loop is CATSRELEAPQYF. The CDR3, as DNA: TGTGCCACCAGCAGAGAGTTGGAGGCACCGCAGTATTTT.

This clonotype was detected only a few times. J is TRBJ1-1 and V is TRBV3-1, with 8 bases fitting TRBD1. Germline trimming cut 5 bases from V and 0 bases from J; bases unmatched to any gene: 5. This CDR3 region has 15 residues. Germline V gene lookup returns CDR1 LGHDT and CDR2 YNNKEL (reference sequence). The CDR3 loop reads CASSARQGMNTEAFF. The CDR3 DNA is TGTGCCAGCAGCGCAAGACAGGGGATGAACACTGAAGCTTTCTTT.

This chain links TRBV6-6 with TRBJ2-4; TRBD1 aligns across 9 bases. The J call is in doubt because the DNA end fits TRBJ2-7 better. Germline V gives CDR1 MNHNY, CDR2 SVGAGI (reference sequence). The CDR3 has 16 amino acids. The CDR3 region is CASSRGHGDRVYEQYF. The DNA of the CDR3 is TGTGCCAGCAGTCGAGGGCATGGGGACAGGGTATACGAGCAGTACTTC.

The J gene is TRBJ2-6, the V gene TRBV12-3 or TRBV12-4; 7 bases are shared with TRBD2. The ends lost 4 bases at V and 3 bases at J; junction bases unmatched: 15. This CDR3 has 19 residues. The CDR3 nucleotides read TGTGCCAGCAGTTCTTTGACTAGCCTCGTTCCCTATGGGGCCAACGTCCTGACTTTC. This encodes CASSSLTSLVPYGANVLTF.

The V gene is TRBV10-3, the J gene TRBJ2-5, with 9 bases that match TRBD2. The J call may be incorrect, as the DNA end agrees better with TRBJ2-7. The CDR3 covers 15 residues. Germline V gene data show CDR1 as ENHRY and CDR2 as SYGVKD. CDR3 region: CAIGSLAGPAYEQYF. As DNA, the CDR3 is TGTGCCATCGGGAGCCTAGCGGGACCAGCCTACGAGCAGTACTTC.

The V call is TRBV20-1, the J call TRBJ2-7, with no clear D. Germline loops: CDR1 DFQATT, CDR2 SNEGSKA (reference sequence). Deletions cut 0 bases from V and 2 bases from J, with 11 bases between. The CDR3 totals 14 residues. CDR3 coding DNA: TGCAGTGCTAGAGATTTGCTGGAGACCTACGAGCAGTACTTC. Protein: CSARDLLETYEQYF.

The chain is built from TRBV25-1 and TRBJ1-5; possibly TRBD1 for D (5 bases). Trimming pared 3 bases from V and 8 bases from J, leaving 14 bases between. CDR3 length equals 14 residues. Germline V CDR1 and CDR2: MGHDK, SYGVNS. CDR3 coding DNA: TGTGCCAGCAGTGAGGGGCAGGGTTGGGAGCCCCAGCATTTT. Protein: CASSEGQGWEPQHF.

V usage is TRBV28 and J usage is TRBJ2-1; no definite D call. Trimming took off 7 bases at V and 6 bases at J, with 10 bases between the two ends. CDR1 is MDHEN and CDR2 is SYDVKM in the germline V gene. The CDR3 contains 12 residues. The CDR3 loop is CASNYLGNEQFF. The CDR3 nucleotides read TGTGCCAGCAATTACCTAGGCAATGAGCAGTTCTTC.

As concerns this clonotype: At one end, the junction sequence differs from germline, possibly due to a read error. The chain is built from TRBV12-3 or TRBV12-4 and TRBJ2-2; maybe TRBD2 (5 bases). The length of the CDR3 is 15 residues. The CDR3: CASSSSGRVTGEQFF. The CDR3 DNA sequence: TGTGCCAGCAGTTCCTCCGGACGGGTCACCGGGGAGCAGTTTTTT.

The chain links TRBV7-2 to TRBJ2-7, with 14 bases aligning to TRBD2. The CDR3 extends over 17 amino acids. V shed 1 base and J 5 bases; nucleotides not matched to a gene: 7. CDR1 and CDR2 (germline): SGHTA, FQGNSA. CDR3 DNA sequence: TGTGCCAGCAGCTTAGGTGGGACTAGCGGGAGAGCCAACGAGCAGTACTTC. Its protein is CASSLGGTSGRANEQYF.

J is TRBJ2-7 and V is TRBV3-1; possibly TRBD1 for D (6 bases). V was cut by 6 bases and J by 7 bases, with 19 bases left in between. The CDR3 spans 14 residues. Germline V gene lookup returns CDR1 LGHDT and CDR2 YNNKEL (reference sequence). As DNA, the CDR3 is TGTGCCAGCAGGGACAGCCGGGGTCACAATGAGCAGTACTTC. Residues: CASRDSRGHNEQYF.

The genes are TRBV18 and TRBJ2-5; 9 bases are shared with TRBD2. The germline gives CDR1 KGHSH, CDR2 LQKENI. This CDR3 has 15 residues. V shed 3 bases, J shed 6 bases, and the junction held 8 bases outside the gene matches. Written as DNA, the CDR3 is TGTGCCAGCTCACCTCCGGGACTAGCCAGGCAGACCCAGTACTTC. Translating it yields CASSPPGLARQTQYF. Based on the CDR3 plus reference TRBV18 and TRBJ2-5, the full variable domain is NAGVMQNPRHLVRRRGQEARLRCSPMKGHSHVYWYRQLPEEGLKFMVYLQKENIIDESGMPKERFSAEFPKEGPSILRIQQVVRGDSAAYFCASSPPGLARQTQYFGPGTRLLVL.

This chain joins TRBV7-2 and TRBJ2-7, with D unresolved. Per germline, CDR1 SGHTA and CDR2 FQGNSA. V shed 0 bases and J shed 0 bases, with 9 bases lying between them. The CDR3 runs to 15 residues. CDR3 loop: CASSLAVFSSYEQYF. CDR3 in DNA: TGTGCCAGCAGCTTAGCGGTCTTCAGCTCCTACGAGCAGTACTTC.

A word on this clonotype: One junction end does not reproduce the germline sequence, and a read error may be involved. The chain carries TRBV6-2 or TRBV6-3 and TRBJ2-1; TRBD2 agrees at 8 bases. This CDR3 has 17 residues. The germline gives CDR1 MNHEY, CDR2 SVGEGT. Here the CDR3 DNA reads TGTGCCAGTTTGACCAACCAGCGGGAGACCTCCTACAACGAGCAGTTCTTC. Translating gives CASLTNQRETSYNEQFF.

The V and J genes are TRBV7-2 and TRBJ2-5; D remains ambiguous. The ends were cut back, 6 bases at V and 5 bases at J, with 16 bases in the middle. The CDR3 covers 14 residues. Germline CDR1 SGHTA, CDR2 FQGNSA. CDR3 amino acids: CASRAQTGSETQYF. For the CDR3, the DNA is TGTGCCAGCAGGGCCCAAACGGGTTCGGAGACCCAGTACTTC.

The chain is built from TRBV28 and TRBJ2-5; D might be TRBD1 (5 bases). CDR1 is MDHEN, CDR2 SYDVKM, per germline. The V and J ends lost 7 bases and 6 bases respectively, with 15 bases between them. CDR3 length: 13 amino acids. CDR3 nucleotides: TGTGCCAGCAACGTCCCAAGGGGAAAGACCCAGTACTTC. Protein product: CASNVPRGKTQYF. Looking up the rest from reference TRBV28 and TRBJ2-5 gives the full variable domain: DVKVTQSSRYLVKRTGEKVFLECVQDMDHENMFWYRQDPGLGLRLIYFSYDVKMKEKGDIPEGYSVSREKKERFSLILESASTNQTSMYLCASNVPRGKTQYFGPGTRLLVL.

This sequence joins TRBV25-1 and TRBJ1-5; the D is unclear. The CDR3 has 13 residues. The ends were cut back, 3 bases at V and 7 bases at J, with 10 bases in the middle. The germline V gene has CDR1 MGHDK and CDR2 SYGVNS. CDR3 in DNA: TGTGCCAGCAGTGACCTTTCGGGGCAGCCCCAGCATTTT. As protein: CASSDLSGQPQHF.

The V and J genes are TRBV7-6 and TRBJ2-1; no clear D. The CDR3 covers 13 residues. Germline-derived CDR1 and CDR2 are SGHVS and FNYEAQ. The V end was cut by 1 base, the J end by 9 bases, with 10 bases between. CDR3 sequence reads: CASSLEGRSEQFF. The CDR3, as DNA: TGTGCCAGCAGCTTAGAAGGTAGATCTGAGCAGTTCTTC.

This rearrangement joins TRBV28 to TRBJ2-7; D ambiguous. Germline V gives CDR1 MDHEN, CDR2 SYDVKM. CDR3 length: 13 amino acids. V dropped 5 bases and J dropped 3 bases, with 11 bases sitting between them. The CDR3 bases are TGTGCCAGCAGTGTGGCTAGTGTCTACGAGCAGTACTTC. This translates into CASSVASVYEQYF.

This clonotype came up a few times. V and J are TRBV29-1 and TRBJ2-5, with 9 bases lining up with TRBD1. V lost 2 bases to trimming and J lost 11 bases; unmatched junction nucleotides: 12. The CDR3 is 14 residues long. CDR1 is SQVTM, CDR2 ANQGSEA, per germline. The CDR3 region is CSVELGQGFGEQYF. The CDR3 bases are TGCAGCGTTGAATTGGGACAGGGTTTTGGGGAGCAGTACTTC.

CDR3 DNA: TGTGCCAGCAGCCCCTCACCTAGCGGGAGCTTTTATGAGCAGTTCTTC. It translates to CASSPSPSGSFYEQFF. The J gene is TRBJ2-1, the V gene TRBV3-1, with TRBD2 identical over 10 bases. The CDR3 has 16 residues. V was clipped by 4 bases and J by 8 bases; unmatched bases: 11. From germline, CDR1 is LGHDT and CDR2 YNNKEL (reference sequence).

This sequence joins TRBV9 and TRBJ2-7; a possible D gene is TRBD2 (5 bases). The germline gives CDR1 SGDLS, CDR2 YYNGEE. V lost 4 bases and J lost 6, with 14 bases in between. This CDR3 has 13 residues. The CDR3 nucleotides read TGTGCCAGCAGCCCCAGCATCGCGGGCGAGCAGTACTTC. This encodes CASSPSIAGEQYF. Full variable domain (missing parts from reference TRBV9 and TRBJ2-7): DSGVTQTPKHLITATGQRVTLRCSPRSGDLSVYWYQQSLDQGLQFLIQYYNGEERAKGNILERFSAQQFPDLHSELNLSSLELGDSALYFCASSPSIAGEQYFGPGTRLTVT.

V and J are TRBV4-1 and TRBJ1-3; no clear D gene. Germline CDR1 reads MGHRA; CDR2 reads YSYEKL. The V gene lost 1 base and the J gene lost 0 bases, with 16 bases spanning the gap. This CDR3 region has 18 residues. The CDR3 DNA reads TGCGCCAGCAGCCAAGGGGCCAGCAGGCTCTACTCTGGAAACACCATATATTTT. It encodes CASSQGASRLYSGNTIYF.

This clonotype has a handful of counts. The V call is TRBV7-2, the J call TRBJ2-7, with D maybe TRBD2 (5 bases). The ends were cut back, 2 bases at V and 10 bases at J, with 12 bases in the middle. Germline CDR1 SGHTA, CDR2 FQGNSA. The CDR3 runs to 12 residues. DNA for the CDR3: TGTGCCAGCAGCTTATGGGGAGTAGATCAGTACTTC. Translation: CASSLWGVDQYF. Combining the CDR3 with reference TRBV7-2 and TRBJ2-7 gives the whole variable domain GAGVSQSPSNKVTEKGKDVELRCDPISGHTALYWYRQSLGQGLEFLIYFQGNSAPDKSGLPSDRFSAERTGGSVSTLTIQRTQQEDSAVYLCASSLWGVDQYFGPGTRLTVT.

This chain links TRBV6-2 or TRBV6-3 with TRBJ2-2; 9 bases fit TRBD1. The CDR3 is 15 residues long. V was pared by 6 bases and J by 5 bases, with 7 bases of the junction left unmatched. Germline V lookup: CDR1 MNHEY, CDR2 SVGEGT. CDR3 protein: CASSKTGGGTGELFF. CDR3 coding DNA: TGTGCCAGCAGCAAAACAGGGGGCGGAACCGGGGAGCTGTTTTTT.

CDR3: CASSQGDIFQPDTQYF. CDR3 DNA sequence: TGCGCCAGCAGCCAAGGAGACATTTTTCAACCAGATACGCAGTATTTT. V usage is TRBV4-1 and J usage is TRBJ2-3, with unresolved D. There are 16 residues in the CDR3. Per the germline V gene, CDR1 is MGHRA and CDR2 is YSYEKL. Between the trimmed V and J ends, which lost 1 base and 4 bases, there was a span of 15 bases.

This chain uses TRBV30 with TRBJ2-3; TRBD2 matches at 9 bases. The trim removed 3 bases at V and 1 base at J, leaving 5 bases unmatched. This CDR3 contains 15 residues. CDR1 and CDR2 (germline): GTSNPN, SVGIG (reference sequence). The CDR3 reads CAWRIAGARTDTQYF. The CDR3 bases are TGTGCCTGGAGAATAGCGGGAGCGCGCACAGATACGCAGTATTTT.